This TCR beta chain was captured in a study of cytomegalovirus exposure and HLA in healthy donors. Germline values: CDR1 KGHSH, CDR2 LQKENI. J lost 0 bases, V lost 6 bases, and 7 bases had no gene match. The CDR3 covers 16 residues. Researchers ran the PCR with 60 Vbeta and 13 Jbeta primers. The protocol was immunoSEQ multiplex PCR, while the TCRdb copy is restricted to in-frame clones and leaves out a portion. Of about 160,000 clones in the sample, over 70% were seen once. This rearrangement joins TRBV18 to TRBJ2-7; TRBD2 agrees at 11 bases. The sample consisted of PBMCs. The clonotype comes from a woman between 25 and 40 years old in good health and CMV-seronegative. The CDR3 sequence: CASSMGLAGGSYEQYF. CDR3 coding DNA: TGTGCCAGCTCTATGGGCCTAGCGGGGGGCTCCTACGAGCAGTACTTC.